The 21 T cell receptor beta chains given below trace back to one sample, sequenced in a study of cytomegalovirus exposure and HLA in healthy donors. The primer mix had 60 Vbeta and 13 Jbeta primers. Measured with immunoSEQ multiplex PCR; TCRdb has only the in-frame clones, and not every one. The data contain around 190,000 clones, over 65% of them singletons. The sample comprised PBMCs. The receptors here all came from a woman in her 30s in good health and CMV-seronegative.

This CDR3 reads CASSLAGVGGNEQYF. CDR3 DNA: TGCGCCAGCAGCTTGGCCGGGGTAGGGGGCAACGAGCAGTACTTC. The chain combines TRBV5-1 with TRBJ2-7; TRBD1 aligns across 7 bases. The trim removed 0 bases at V and 5 bases at J, leaving 8 bases unmatched. Germline-derived CDR1 and CDR2 are SGHRS and YFSETQ. The CDR3 runs to 15 residues.

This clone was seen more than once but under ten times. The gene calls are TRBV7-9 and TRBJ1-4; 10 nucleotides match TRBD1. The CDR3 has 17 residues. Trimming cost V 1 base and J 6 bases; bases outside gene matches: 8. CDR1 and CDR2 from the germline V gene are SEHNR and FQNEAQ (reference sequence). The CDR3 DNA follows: TGTGCCAGCAGCTTAGAAGGATCCGGGACAGGGGATGAAAAACTGTTTTTT. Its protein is CASSLEGSGTGDEKLFF.

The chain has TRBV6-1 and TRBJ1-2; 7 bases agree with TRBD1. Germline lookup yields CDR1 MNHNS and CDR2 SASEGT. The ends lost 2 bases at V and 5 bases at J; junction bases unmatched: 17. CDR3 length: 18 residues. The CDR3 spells CASSELVTGRGVLYGYTF. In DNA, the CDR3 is TGTGCCAGCAGTGAACTGGTCACCGGCAGGGGGGTCCTTTATGGCTACACCTTC.

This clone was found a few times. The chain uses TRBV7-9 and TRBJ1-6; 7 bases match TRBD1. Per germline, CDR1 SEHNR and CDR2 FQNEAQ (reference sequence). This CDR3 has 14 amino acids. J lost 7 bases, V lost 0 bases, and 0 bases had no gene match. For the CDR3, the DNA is TGTGCCAGCAGCTTAGCAGGGGGCAATTCACCCCTCCACTTT. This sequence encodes CASSLAGGNSPLHF. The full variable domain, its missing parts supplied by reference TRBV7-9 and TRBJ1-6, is DTGVSQNPRHKITKRGQNVTFRCDPISEHNRLYWYRQTLGQGPEFLTYFQNEAQLEKSRLLSDRFSAERPKGSFSTLEIQRTEQGDSAMYLCASSLAGGNSPLHFGNGTRLTVT.

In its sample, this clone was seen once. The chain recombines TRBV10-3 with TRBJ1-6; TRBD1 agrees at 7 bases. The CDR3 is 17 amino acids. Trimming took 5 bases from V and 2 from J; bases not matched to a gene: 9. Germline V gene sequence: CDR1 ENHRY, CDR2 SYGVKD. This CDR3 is CAISNSRDSPYNSPLHF. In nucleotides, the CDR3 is TGTGCCATCAGTAACTCCCGGGACAGCCCCTATAATTCACCCCTCCACTTT.

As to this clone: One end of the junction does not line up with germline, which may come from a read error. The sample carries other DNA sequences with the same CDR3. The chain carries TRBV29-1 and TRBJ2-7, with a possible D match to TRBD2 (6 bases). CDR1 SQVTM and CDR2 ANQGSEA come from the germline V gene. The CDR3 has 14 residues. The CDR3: CSVEDLEGVSEQYF. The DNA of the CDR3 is TGCAGCGTCGAAGATCTGGAGGGAGTGAGCGAGCAGTACTTC.

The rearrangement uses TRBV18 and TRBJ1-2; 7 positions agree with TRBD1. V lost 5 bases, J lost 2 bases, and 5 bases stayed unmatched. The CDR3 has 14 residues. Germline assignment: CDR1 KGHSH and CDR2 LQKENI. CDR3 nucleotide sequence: TGTGCCAGCTCAGCGGGACAGAACAACTATGGCTACACCTTC. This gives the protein CASSAGQNNYGYTF.

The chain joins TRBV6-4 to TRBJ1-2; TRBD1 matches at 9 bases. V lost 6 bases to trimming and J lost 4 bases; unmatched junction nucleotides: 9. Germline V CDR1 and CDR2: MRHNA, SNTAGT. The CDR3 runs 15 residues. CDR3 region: CASRITGTGLYGYTF. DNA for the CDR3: TGTGCCAGCAGAATAACCGGGACAGGGCTCTATGGCTACACCTTC.

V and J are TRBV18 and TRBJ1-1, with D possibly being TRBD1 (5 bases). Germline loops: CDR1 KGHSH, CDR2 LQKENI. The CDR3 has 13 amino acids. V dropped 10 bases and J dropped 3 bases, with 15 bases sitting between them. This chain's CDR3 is CATQPIGDTEAFF. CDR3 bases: TGTGCCACCCAACCAATAGGGGACACTGAAGCTTTCTTT.

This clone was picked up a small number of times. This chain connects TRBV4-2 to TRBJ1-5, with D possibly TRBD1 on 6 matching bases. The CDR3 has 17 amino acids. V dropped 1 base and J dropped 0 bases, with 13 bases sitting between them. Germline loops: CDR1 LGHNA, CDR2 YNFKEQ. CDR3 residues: CASSQVIGGASNQPQHF. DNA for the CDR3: TGTGCCAGCAGCCAAGTTATTGGGGGGGCTAGCAATCAGCCCCAGCATTTT.

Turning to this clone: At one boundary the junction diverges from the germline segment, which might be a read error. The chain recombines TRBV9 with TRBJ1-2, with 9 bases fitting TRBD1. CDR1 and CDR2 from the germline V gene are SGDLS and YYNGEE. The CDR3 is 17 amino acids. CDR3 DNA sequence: TGTGCCAGCAGCGTAGCTAGGACAGGGGAAACCAACTATGGCTACCCCTTC. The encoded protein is CASSVARTGETNYGYPF.

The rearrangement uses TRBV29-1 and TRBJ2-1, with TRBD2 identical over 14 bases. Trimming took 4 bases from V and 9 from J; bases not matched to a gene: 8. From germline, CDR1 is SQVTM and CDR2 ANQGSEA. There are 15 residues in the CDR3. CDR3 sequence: CSVALGTSGSAEQFF. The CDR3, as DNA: TGCAGCGTTGCCCTTGGGACTAGCGGGAGTGCTGAGCAGTTCTTC.

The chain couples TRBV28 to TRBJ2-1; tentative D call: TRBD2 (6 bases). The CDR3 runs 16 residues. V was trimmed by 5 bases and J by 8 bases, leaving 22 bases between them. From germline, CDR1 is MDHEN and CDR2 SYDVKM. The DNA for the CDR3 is TGTGCCAGCAGTATGTCAGGAGGACTAAGAGCAGATGAGCAGTTCTTC. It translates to CASSMSGGLRADEQFF.

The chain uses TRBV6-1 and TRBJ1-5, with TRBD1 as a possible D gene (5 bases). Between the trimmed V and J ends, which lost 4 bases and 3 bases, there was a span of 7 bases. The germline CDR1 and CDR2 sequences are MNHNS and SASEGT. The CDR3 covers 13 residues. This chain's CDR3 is CASSGQINQPQHF. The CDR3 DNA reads TGTGCCAGCAGTGGACAGATCAATCAGCCCCAGCATTTT.

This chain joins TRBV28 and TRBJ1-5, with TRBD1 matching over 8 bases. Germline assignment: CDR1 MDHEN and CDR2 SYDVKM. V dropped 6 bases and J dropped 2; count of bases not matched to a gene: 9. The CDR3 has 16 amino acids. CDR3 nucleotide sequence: TGTGCCAGCAGGAGGACAGGGTCGGTCGGCAATCAGCCCCAGCATTTT. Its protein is CASRRTGSVGNQPQHF.

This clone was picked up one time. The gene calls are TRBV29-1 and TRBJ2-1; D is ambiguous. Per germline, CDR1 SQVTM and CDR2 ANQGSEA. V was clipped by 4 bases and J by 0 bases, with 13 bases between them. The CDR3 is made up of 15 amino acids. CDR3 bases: TGCAGCGTTGCCCGTCGACTGTCCTCCTACAATGAGCAGTTCTTC. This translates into CSVARRLSSYNEQFF.

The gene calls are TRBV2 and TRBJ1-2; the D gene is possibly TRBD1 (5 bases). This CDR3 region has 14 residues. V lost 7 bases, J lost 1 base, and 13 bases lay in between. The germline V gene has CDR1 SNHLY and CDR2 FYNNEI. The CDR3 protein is CASILRVDNYGYTF. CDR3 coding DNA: TGTGCCAGCATCCTCAGGGTAGATAACTATGGCTACACCTTC.

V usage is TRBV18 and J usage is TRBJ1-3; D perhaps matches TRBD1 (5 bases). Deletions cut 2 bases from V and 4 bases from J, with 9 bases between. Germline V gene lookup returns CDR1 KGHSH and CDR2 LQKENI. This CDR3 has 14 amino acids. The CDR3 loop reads CASSPDSTGNTIYF. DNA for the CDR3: TGTGCCAGCTCACCAGACAGTACCGGAAACACCATATATTTT.

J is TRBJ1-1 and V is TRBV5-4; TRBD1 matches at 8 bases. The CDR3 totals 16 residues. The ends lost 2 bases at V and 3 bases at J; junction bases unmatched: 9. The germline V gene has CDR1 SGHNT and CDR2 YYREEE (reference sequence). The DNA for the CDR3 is TGTGCCAGCAGCTTACCCAGCAGGGGGCGTGACACTGAAGCTTTCTTT. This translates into CASSLPSRGRDTEAFF.

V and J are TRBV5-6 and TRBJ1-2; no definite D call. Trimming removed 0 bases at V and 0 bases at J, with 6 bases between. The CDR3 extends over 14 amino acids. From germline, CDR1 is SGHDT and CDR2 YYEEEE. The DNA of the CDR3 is TGTGCCAGCAGCTTGGAGTCTACTAACTATGGCTACACCTTC. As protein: CASSLESTNYGYTF.

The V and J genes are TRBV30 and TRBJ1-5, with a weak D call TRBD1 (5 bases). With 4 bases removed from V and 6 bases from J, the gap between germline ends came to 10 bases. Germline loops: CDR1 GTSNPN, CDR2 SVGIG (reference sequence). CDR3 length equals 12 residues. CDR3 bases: TGTGCCTGGAACCGGGGGACTCAGCCCCAGCATTTT. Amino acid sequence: CAWNRGTQPQHF.